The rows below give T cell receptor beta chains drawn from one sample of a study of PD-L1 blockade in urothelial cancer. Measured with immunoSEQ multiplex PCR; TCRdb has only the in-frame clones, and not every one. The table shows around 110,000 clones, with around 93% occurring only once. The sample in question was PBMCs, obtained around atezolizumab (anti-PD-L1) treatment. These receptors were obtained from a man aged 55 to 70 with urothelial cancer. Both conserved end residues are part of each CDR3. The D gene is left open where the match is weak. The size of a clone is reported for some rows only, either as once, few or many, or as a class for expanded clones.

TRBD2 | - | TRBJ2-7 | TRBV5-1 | TGCGCCAGCAGTCCCGGGGGACTATCCTACGAGCAGTACTTC | CASSPGGLSYEQYF
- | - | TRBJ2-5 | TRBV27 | TGTGCCAGCAGTTTTTTTTCTTCGATGGCGGTACCGCGGGAGACCCAGTACTTC | CASSFFSSMAVPRETQYF
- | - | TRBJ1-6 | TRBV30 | TGTGCATACGGTCGGGATTCACCCCTCCACTTT | CAYGRDSPLHF
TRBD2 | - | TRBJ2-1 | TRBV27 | TGTGCCAGCAGTTTATTTCTAGCGGGAGATTCTGCTGAGCAGTTCTTC | CASSLFLAGDSAEQFF
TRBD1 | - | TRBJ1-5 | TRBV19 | TGTGCCAGTAGTATTGGGACAGGGCGTGATCAGCCCCAGCATTTT | CASSIGTGRDQPQHF
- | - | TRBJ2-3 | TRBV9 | TGTGCCAGCAGCGCAAGATGGAGTGGCACAGATACGCAGTATTTT | CASSARWSGTDTQYF
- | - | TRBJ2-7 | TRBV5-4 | TGTGCCAGCAGCTTGGACAGGGAAGACTACGAGCAGTACTTC | CASSLDREDYEQYF
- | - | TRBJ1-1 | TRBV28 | TGTGCCAGCAGCTCTACAGATACAGGTTGGGAAGCTTTCTTT | CASSSTDTGWEAFF
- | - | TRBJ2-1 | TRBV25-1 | TGTGCCAGCAGTGAAGTAAGTCCGTCGGGTAATGAGCAGTTCTTC | CASSEVSPSGNEQFF
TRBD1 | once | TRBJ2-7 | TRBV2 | TGTGCCAGCTCCTCGGGGACAGGGGAATACGAGCAGTACTTC | CASSSGTGEYEQYF
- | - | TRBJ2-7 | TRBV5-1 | TGCGCCAGCAGCTTCACGGTCTCCTACGAGCAGTACTTC | CASSFTVSYEQYF
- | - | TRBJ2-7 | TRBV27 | TGTGCCAGCAGTTTAAGGTTTGGCGCCGGTCGGAGCACTTACGAGCAGTACTTC | CASSLRFGAGRSTYEQYF
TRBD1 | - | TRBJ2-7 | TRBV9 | TGTGCCAGCAGCGTAGAGGGACAGGGGGGTGGCGAGCAGTACTTC | CASSVEGQGGGEQYF
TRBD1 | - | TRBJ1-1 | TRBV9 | TGTGCCAGCAGCATGACAGGGGCGACTGAAGCTTTCTTT | CASSMTGATEAFF
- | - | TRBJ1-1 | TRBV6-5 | TGTGCCAGCAGTTACTCGAGACAGCTGAACACTGAAGCTTTCTTT | CASSYSRQLNTEAFF
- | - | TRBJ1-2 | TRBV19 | TGTGCCAGTAGTATTGAATCGGGTATCGGCCATGGCTACACCTTC | CASSIESGIGHGYTF
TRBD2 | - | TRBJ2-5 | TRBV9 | TGTGCCAGCAGCGCTAGCGGGGGGGCTCAAGAGACCCAGTACTTC | CASSASGGAQETQYF
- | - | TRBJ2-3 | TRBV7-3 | TGTGCCAGCAGCTTAAGGGGAGCAGATACGCAGTATTTT | CASSLRGADTQYF
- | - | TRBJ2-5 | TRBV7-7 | TGTGCTAGCAGCCCCGCCGGTGGAGAGACCCAGTACTTC | CASSPAGGETQYF
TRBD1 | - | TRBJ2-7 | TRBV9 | TGTGCCAGCAGCCCGGGACAGGGTTTCTACGAGCAGTACTTC | CASSPGQGFYEQYF
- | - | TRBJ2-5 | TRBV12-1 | TGTGCCAGCAGCTCTCCGGGACAGGAACAAGAGACCCAGTACTTC | CASSSPGQEQETQYF
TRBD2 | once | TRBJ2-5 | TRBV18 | TGTGCCAGCTCACCACCGGTCGGGGGGGCGGAAAAGACCCAGTACTTC | CASSPPVGGAEKTQYF
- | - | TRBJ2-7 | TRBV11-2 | TGTGCCAGCAGCCTACGGAGGGACCCCTACGAGCAGTACTTC | CASSLRRDPYEQYF
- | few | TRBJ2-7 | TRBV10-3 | TGTGCCATCAGCACCACGGGTTCCTCCTACGAGCAGTACTTC | CAISTTGSSYEQYF
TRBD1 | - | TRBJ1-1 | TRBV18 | TGTGCCAGCTCACCCCAGGGGACAGGGGTCACTGAAGCTTTCTTT | CASSPQGTGVTEAFF
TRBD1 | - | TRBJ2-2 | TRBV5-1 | TGCGCCAGCACCGAGACAGGGGGCGGAAGGGTCACCGGGGAGCTGTTTTTT | CASTETGGGRVTGELFF
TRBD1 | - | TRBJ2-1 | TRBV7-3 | TGTGCCAGCAGCACAACCGGGACAGGGTACAATGAGCAGTTCTTC | CASSTTGTGYNEQFF
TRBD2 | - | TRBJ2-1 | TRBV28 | TGTGCCAGCAGTTTGACGCTAGCGGCTACTTATGAGCAGTTCTTC | CASSLTLAATYEQFF
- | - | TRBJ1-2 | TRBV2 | TGTGCCAGACGGGGGGGCAATAACTATGGCTACACCTTC | CARRGGNNYGYTF